The 21 T cell receptor beta chains below come from one sample, sequenced in a study of T cell responses to AZD1222 COVID-19 vaccine (dated by TCRdb to 2020 to 2022). Library preparation employed the immunoSEQ multiplex PCR assay. The table was pulled from immuneACCESS by TCRdb, which kept in-frame rearrangements only. Such tables lose some clones; where checked, under half of the loss comes from unresolved V genes, and the rest has no known cause. The sample table shows about 70,000 clones, and 85% are seen once. About a fifth of the sample comes from the top ten. Taken with the paper, the label for time point translates to: baseline before first vaccination. The sample was peripheral blood, taken on day 0 of AZD1222 vaccination. These TCRs come from an adult in good health.

This chain connects TRBV7-8 to TRBJ2-5; the D is unclear. Trimming removed 5 bases from V and 4 bases from J, with 14 bases in between. Germline CDR1 and CDR2: SGHVS and FQNEAQ. CDR3 length equals 14 residues. CDR3 in amino acids: CASSPATLGETQYF. The CDR3 coding sequence is TGTGCCAGCAGCCCAGCGACCCTGGGAGAGACCCAGTACTTC.

The genes are TRBV5-5 and TRBJ2-2; weak D call: TRBD2 (5 bases). The CDR3 is 17 residues long. Trimming cost V 2 bases and J 0 bases, with 14 bases left between them. Germline CDR1 reads SGHKS; CDR2 reads YYEKEE (reference sequence). CDR3 in amino acids: CASSLIPDWPNTGELFF. CDR3 bases: TGTGCCAGCAGCTTAATCCCGGACTGGCCGAACACCGGGGAGCTGTTTTTT.

In this sample, this clone turned up a few times. V usage is TRBV5-6 and J usage is TRBJ1-2; 8 nucleotides agree with TRBD1. The CDR3 runs 14 residues. Trimming took 5 bases from V and 4 from J; bases not matched to a gene: 7. Germline CDR1 reads SGHDT; CDR2 reads YYEEEE. The CDR3 protein is CASRPGTGLYGYTF. In DNA form, the CDR3 reads TGTGCCAGCAGACCCGGGACAGGCCTCTATGGCTACACCTTC.

The chain couples TRBV19 to TRBJ2-1; 7 nucleotides align to TRBD2. Trimming cost V 5 bases and J 0 bases; bases outside gene matches: 7. CDR1 LNHDA and CDR2 SQIVND come from the germline V gene (reference sequence). The CDR3 covers 16 residues. The CDR3 loop reads CASSVSGLSSYNEQFF. The DNA for the CDR3 is TGTGCCAGTAGTGTTAGCGGGCTAAGCTCCTACAATGAGCAGTTCTTC.

In its sample, this clone was seen once. CDR3 region: CASSRGPAYEQYF. The CDR3 region has the DNA TGTGCCAGCAGTCGCGGACCAGCCTACGAGCAGTACTTC. The chain carries TRBV6-5 and TRBJ2-7; D gene uncertain. This CDR3 is 13 amino acids long. V lost 5 bases and J lost 2, with 10 bases in between. Per the germline V gene, CDR1 is MNHEY and CDR2 is SVGAGI.

The rearrangement links TRBV5-1 to TRBJ2-7, with 9 positions matching TRBD1. The CDR3 runs 15 residues. Losses at the gene ends were 2 bases for V and 3 bases for J; bases not matched to a gene: 6. CDR1 SGHRS and CDR2 YFSETQ come from the germline V gene. DNA of the CDR3: TGCGCCAGCAGCTTAGGGACAGGGAGTGTCTACGAGCAGTACTTC. Amino acids: CASSLGTGSVYEQYF. Supplemented by reference TRBV5-1 and TRBJ2-7, the full variable domain reads KAGVTQTPRYLIKTRGQQVTLSCSPISGHRSVSWYQQTPGQGLQFLFEYFSETQRNKGNFPGRFSGRQFSNSRSEMNVSTLELGDSALYLCASSLGTGSVYEQYFGPGTRLTVT.

The chain is built from TRBV3-1 (or the pseudogene TRBV3-2) and TRBJ2-3; TRBD2 agrees at 7 bases. Germline CDR1 LGHDT, CDR2 YNNKEL (reference sequence). V shed 4 bases and J 1 base; nucleotides not matched to a gene: 8. The CDR3 is 16 amino acids. The CDR3 loop is CASSPTFGRGTDTQYF. The CDR3 coding sequence is TGTGCCAGCAGCCCCACCTTTGGGAGGGGCACAGATACGCAGTATTTT.

V gene TRBV4-1 combines with J gene TRBJ2-3; a weak D match, TRBD1 (6 bases). This CDR3 spans 13 amino acids. Germline loops: CDR1 MGHRA, CDR2 YSYEKL. V lost 11 bases to trimming and J lost 2 bases, with 14 bases between them. DNA for the CDR3: TGCGCCGGCGCACAGGGTCTCACAGATACGCAGTATTTT. It codes for CAGAQGLTDTQYF.

This clone was observed once. The J gene is TRBJ1-2, the V gene TRBV19; 10 nucleotides align to TRBD1. Germline V gives CDR1 LNHDA, CDR2 SQIVND (reference sequence). The CDR3 runs to 12 residues. With 6 bases clipped from V and 6 bases from J, the junction kept 1 base outside the gene matches. This CDR3 is CASRTGGDGYTF. The CDR3 DNA reads TGTGCCAGTAGGACAGGGGGCGATGGCTACACCTTC.

The CDR3 DNA sequence: TGTGCCAGCAGCCAGACAGCGGGACAGGGACATTACACCATATATTTT. It specifies CASSQTAGQGHYTIYF. J is TRBJ1-3 and V is TRBV3-1 (or the pseudogene TRBV3-2); 9 bases fit TRBD1. The germline V gene has CDR1 LGHDT and CDR2 YNNKEL (reference sequence). The CDR3 has 16 amino acids. Trimming cost V 3 bases and J 8 bases; bases outside gene matches: 11.

The chain is built from TRBV11-3 and TRBJ2-3, with 9 bases fitting TRBD1. Unmatched junction bases numbered 8, after V lost 1 base and J lost 3 bases. From germline, CDR1 is SGHNT and CDR2 YENEEA. This CDR3 has 17 residues. The CDR3 nucleotides read TGTGCCAGCAGCTTAGGTACAGGGGGCCCAACTACAGATACGCAGTATTTT. Its translation is CASSLGTGGPTTDTQYF.

V and J are TRBV6-1 and TRBJ1-2; D is perhaps TRBD1 (5 bases). The ends were cut back, 2 bases at V and 8 bases at J, with 15 bases in the middle. Germline CDR1 MNHNS, CDR2 SASEGT. CDR3 length: 14 amino acids. The CDR3 coding sequence is TGTGCCAGCAGTGAATACGGGGCAGGGCGCGGCTACACCTTC. Its protein product is CASSEYGAGRGYTF.

V usage is TRBV4-1 and J usage is TRBJ2-1; a possible D gene is TRBD1 (6 bases). Germline V gene sequence: CDR1 MGHRA, CDR2 YSYEKL. V was shortened by 4 bases and J by 8 bases, with 9 bases between the two germline ends. The CDR3 spans 12 residues. This CDR3 is CASSLTGYEQFF. Here the CDR3 DNA reads TGCGCCAGCAGCCTCACAGGGTATGAGCAGTTCTTC.

The rearrangement links TRBV4-1 to TRBJ2-1; D not certain. CDR1 and CDR2 (germline): MGHRA, YSYEKL. This CDR3 has 16 residues. V was trimmed by 2 bases and J by 6 bases, leaving 17 bases between them. CDR3 nucleotide sequence: TGCGCCAGCAGCCAACATAAAGCGCTCCCTGGCAATGAGCAGTTCTTC. The encoded protein is CASSQHKALPGNEQFF.

The chain links TRBV29-1 to TRBJ1-1, with a possible D match to TRBD1 (6 bases). CDR3 size: 12 residues. V lost 6 bases and J lost 1, with 9 bases in between. Germline V gene sequence: CDR1 SQVTM, CDR2 ANQGSEA. The CDR3 DNA is TGCAGCGTCGAACAGGGGAACACTGAAGCTTTCTTT. It encodes CSVEQGNTEAFF.

The V and J genes are TRBV6-5 and TRBJ1-1, with D perhaps TRBD1 (5 bases). Trimming took off 7 bases at V and 0 bases at J, with 9 bases between the two ends. This CDR3 has 13 residues. Looked up from germline, CDR1 is MNHEY and CDR2 is SVGAGI. In nucleotides, the CDR3 is TGTGCCAGCACCCGGGGGGTGAACACTGAAGCTTTCTTT. Amino acid sequence: CASTRGVNTEAFF.

The V call is TRBV5-6, the J call TRBJ2-7, with a weak D call TRBD1 (5 bases). The CDR3 totals 13 residues. Trimming left V 4 bases short and J 3 bases short, with 11 bases between. Germline V gene sequence: CDR1 SGHDT, CDR2 YYEEEE. CDR3 protein: CASSPVGVYEQYF. CDR3 DNA sequence: TGTGCCAGCAGCCCGGTAGGGGTCTACGAGCAGTACTTC.

The chain combines TRBV7-2 with TRBJ2-2; unclear D gene. V was pared by 2 bases and J by 0 bases, with 7 bases between. The CDR3 runs to 15 residues. Germline CDR1 and CDR2: SGHTA and FQGNSA. The CDR3 loop reads CASSLSGSNTGELFF. The CDR3 DNA reads TGTGCCAGCAGCTTAAGTGGGTCGAACACCGGGGAGCTGTTTTTT.

The chain is built from TRBV9 and TRBJ1-1, with unresolved D. Germline CDR1 is SGDLS and CDR2 is YYNGEE. Trimming stripped 1 base from V and 7 bases from J, with 17 bases between. The CDR3 sequence is 15 residues long. This CDR3 reads CASSVLRGSFGEAFF. The CDR3 bases are TGTGCCAGCAGCGTACTTCGAGGGTCATTTGGTGAAGCTTTCTTT.

This clone was observed a few times. J is TRBJ1-4 and V is TRBV20-1; D is unresolved. Germline lookup yields CDR1 DFQATT and CDR2 SNEGSKA (reference sequence). The CDR3 spans 13 residues. Trimming took off 3 bases at V and 7 bases at J, with 12 bases between the two ends. CDR3 amino acids: CSASKGKAEKLFF. In DNA form, the CDR3 reads TGCAGTGCTAGTAAAGGGAAGGCTGAAAAACTGTTTTTT.

This clone showed up just once. The chain has TRBV5-1 and TRBJ1-2; 10 nucleotides match TRBD1. Germline CDR1 SGHRS, CDR2 YFSETQ. The CDR3 is 16 amino acids. V lost 4 bases and J lost 5; bases outside the gene matches: 11. The CDR3 DNA is TGCGCCAGCAGCCGAGCTCCGACAGGGGGCGAGTATGGCTACACCTTC. This codes for CASSRAPTGGEYGYTF.